What follows are 18 T cell receptor beta chains derived from one specimen sequenced in a study of T cell repertoires in cytomegalovirus infection. From the reads, TCRdb called clonotypes with MiXCR, one entry per CDR3 protein. The repertoire holds 100,000 to 150,000 distinct CDR3 sequences, with over 25% as singletons. These receptors are not linked to any known antigen. The sequencing here drew on CD8+ T cells from cultured PBMCs, taken from culture after CMV antigen stimulation. These receptor sequences come from a human donor in good health (CMV status not recorded). Some clones in this sample may be carry-over from other donors' samples.

The chain recombines TRBV5-4 with TRBJ2-1, with TRBD2 matching over 12 bases. The CDR3 covers 13 residues. Germline V gene data show CDR1 as SGHNT and CDR2 as YYREEE (reference sequence). Germline trimming cut 10 bases from V and 6 bases from J; bases unmatched to any gene: 5. This chain's CDR3 is CAGRLAGANEQFF. For the CDR3, the DNA is TGTGCCGGAAGACTAGCGGGGGCCAATGAGCAGTTCTTC.

The J gene is TRBJ2-5, the V gene TRBV15; TRBD1 matches at 8 bases. Unmatched junction bases numbered 7, after V lost 5 bases and J lost 5 bases. The germline V gene encodes CDR1 LNHNV and CDR2 YYDKDF (reference sequence). The CDR3 consists of 14 residues. The CDR3 DNA reads TGTGCCACCAGCCGCAGGGGGCCAGGGGAGACCCAGTACTTC. It specifies CATSRRGPGETQYF.

This clonotype has at least ten counts. The chain recombines TRBV5-6 with TRBJ2-1, with 9 bases that match TRBD1. Trimming at V came to 3 bases and at J to 3 bases, leaving 4 bases not matched to a gene. This CDR3 has 15 residues. Germline values: CDR1 SGHDT, CDR2 YYEEEE. The CDR3 loop reads CASSSGTGYYNEQFF. The CDR3, as DNA: TGTGCCAGCAGCTCGGGGACAGGGTACTACAATGAGCAGTTCTTC.

This clonotype has a handful of counts. J is TRBJ1-5 and V is TRBV2, with D perhaps TRBD1 (6 bases). CDR3 length equals 17 residues. The V end lost 7 bases, the J end lost 1 base, and 20 bases lay between the germline ends. Per the germline V gene, CDR1 is SNHLY and CDR2 is FYNNEI. DNA of the CDR3: TGTGCCAGCAAAGCTACCCAGGACAGCCTAAGCAATCAGCCCCAGCATTTT. This sequence encodes CASKATQDSLSNQPQHF.

Ten or more counts support this clonotype. The genes are TRBV27 and TRBJ1-5, with 10 positions matching TRBD1. This CDR3 spans 14 amino acids. The germline V gene encodes CDR1 MNHEY and CDR2 SMNVEV (reference sequence). V shed 6 bases and J 4 bases; nucleotides not matched to a gene: 3. This chain's CDR3 is CASSLGQGNQPQHF. The CDR3 DNA reads as TGTGCCAGCAGCCTGGGACAGGGGAATCAGCCCCAGCATTTT.

This clonotype was detected many times. This chain links TRBV6-1 with TRBJ2-7; tentatively, D is TRBD1 (6 bases). This CDR3 comprises 14 residues. Trimming took off 0 bases at V and 2 bases at J, with 8 bases between the two ends. Germline CDR1 MNHNS, CDR2 SASEGT. The CDR3 DNA reads TGTGCCAGCAGTGAAGCGTGGGGGCCCTACGAGCAGTACTTC. Its protein is CASSEAWGPYEQYF.

This clonotype was seen a handful of times. The rearrangement uses TRBV27 and TRBJ2-1, with D uncertain. Germline V lookup: CDR1 MNHEY, CDR2 SMNVEV (reference sequence). V lost 1 base, J lost 5 bases, and 18 bases lay in between. The CDR3 covers 17 residues. The chain's CDR3 is CASSLFPTPGGDNEQFF. The CDR3 DNA reads as TGTGCCAGCAGTTTATTCCCAACCCCAGGTGGGGACAATGAGCAGTTCTTC.

This clonotype was detected only a few times. J is TRBJ2-1 and V is TRBV15, with D possibly being TRBD1 or TRBD2 (7 bases each). The length of the CDR3 is 15 residues. Germline CDR1 and CDR2: LNHNV and YYDKDF (reference sequence). V was pared by 4 bases and J by 5 bases, with 15 bases between. For the CDR3, the DNA is TGTGCCACCAGCATCAGGGGGGGGCTGAACAATGAGCAGTTCTTC. It yields the protein CATSIRGGLNNEQFF.

This clonotype has more than one count but fewer than ten. The chain recombines TRBV4-1 with TRBJ2-2, with D unresolved. This CDR3 has 16 residues. Trimming left V 0 bases short and J 2 bases short, with 10 bases between. The V gene's germline CDR1 is MGHRA and CDR2 YSYEKL. The CDR3 here is CASSQEVYRNTGELFF. CDR3 coding DNA: TGCGCCAGCAGCCAAGAAGTATACAGAAACACCGGGGAGCTGTTTTTT.

This clonotype was recorded only once. V gene TRBV6-6 combines with J gene TRBJ2-3; a weak D match, TRBD2 (5 bases). Germline V lookup: CDR1 MNHNY, CDR2 SVGAGI (reference sequence). The germline V and J ends were trimmed by 4 bases and 3 bases, with 11 bases remaining between them. The CDR3 length is 14 residues. DNA for the CDR3: TGTGCCAGCAGTTCCGGGGATCGGACAGATACGCAGTATTTT. It codes for CASSSGDRTDTQYF.

This chain joins TRBV12-3 or TRBV12-4 and TRBJ1-5, with D possibly TRBD1 on 5 matching bases. The CDR3 has 16 amino acids. Trimming stripped 6 bases from V and 5 bases from J, with 20 bases between. CDR3 sequence: CASSPPRGGFDQPQHF. As DNA, the CDR3 is TGTGCCAGCAGCCCTCCTCGTGGGGGGTTCGATCAGCCCCAGCATTTT.

By sample fraction, this clonotype is medium-sized. V usage is TRBV4-1 and J usage is TRBJ2-1; TRBD2 matches at 10 bases. CDR3 length equals 18 residues. V lost 1 base and J lost 7; bases outside the gene matches: 13. Germline V gene sequence: CDR1 MGHRA, CDR2 YSYEKL. The CDR3 DNA follows: TGCGCCAGCAGCCAAGTCCAGCGGGGGGGCCCTCTAGATAATGAGCAGTTCTTC. This codes for CASSQVQRGGPLDNEQFF.

The sample holds many counts of this clonotype. The chain is built from TRBV7-2 and TRBJ1-4; possible D gene TRBD1, 5 bases. Germline CDR1 SGHTA, CDR2 FQGNSA. V was shortened by 1 base and J by 5 bases, with 14 bases between the two germline ends. The CDR3 has 16 amino acids. In DNA, the CDR3 is TGTGCCAGCAGCTTAGTTGGTCGGGGACGGAATGAAAAACTGTTTTTT. Translating gives CASSLVGRGRNEKLFF.

This clonotype was detected a few times. V usage is TRBV29-1 and J usage is TRBJ2-6; D is perhaps TRBD1 or TRBD2 (5 bases each). V lost 3 bases, J lost 4 bases, and 10 bases lay in between. Germline V gene data show CDR1 as SQVTM and CDR2 as ANQGSEA. The CDR3 is 14 amino acids. The CDR3: CSVDTGPGANVLTF. The CDR3 DNA reads as TGCAGCGTTGATACGGGACCCGGGGCCAACGTCCTGACTTTC.

A few counts support this clonotype. This CDR3 reads CASSLGSPLHF. The CDR3 region has the DNA TGTGCCAGCAGCTTAGGTTCACCCCTCCACTTT. This chain joins TRBV7-9 and TRBJ1-6, with D hard to call. This CDR3 is built from 11 residues. CDR1 is SEHNR and CDR2 is FQNEAQ in the germline V gene (reference sequence). Trimming cost V 1 base and J 9 bases, with 1 base left between them.

The gene calls are TRBV28 and TRBJ2-7; D may be TRBD2 (6 bases). The CDR3 is 15 residues long. The V end lost 6 bases, the J end lost 4 bases, and 19 bases lay between the germline ends. Germline assignment: CDR1 MDHEN and CDR2 SYDVKM. The CDR3 DNA reads TGTGCCAGCAGCTTGGCAATTGGGGGAGGTTACGAGCAGTACTTC. It yields the protein CASSLAIGGGYEQYF.

This clonotype was seen at least ten times. The CDR3 protein is CASSQGIYEQYF. DNA of the CDR3: TGTGCCAGCAGCCAAGGGATCTACGAGCAGTACTTC. The chain couples TRBV3-1 to TRBJ2-7; D gene uncertain. There are 12 residues in the CDR3. Deletions cut 1 base from V and 3 bases from J, with 4 bases between. Germline assignment: CDR1 LGHDT and CDR2 YNNKEL (reference sequence).

The rearrangement uses TRBV5-6 and TRBJ2-7; D is undetermined. The germline V and J ends were trimmed by 3 bases and 7 bases, with 11 bases remaining between them. The CDR3 is 12 residues long. Looked up from germline, CDR1 is SGHDT and CDR2 is YYEEEE. The CDR3 region has the DNA TGTGCCAGCAGCTCGACCGGACGAGAGCAGTACTTC. This gives the protein CASSSTGREQYF.